One T cell receptor (beta chain) is described in this entry. Its antigen remains unidentified. The junction departs from the called germline gene at one end, perhaps through a read error. The CDR3 spans 15 residues. CDR1 LGHNA and CDR2 YNFKEQ come from the germline V gene. This specimen comes from a study of early T cells in non-severe SARS-CoV-2 infection. General study findings and limits: Matching with VDJdb favored anti-spike CD8 responses (missing private and CD4 specificities).

Individual cDNA molecules were tagged with unique molecular identifiers, the study reported. TCRdb used MiXCR to reprocess the 5' RACE reads, holding one entry per CDR3 protein. The sample shows over 30,000 distinct CDR3 sequences, around 6.8% of them seen only once. V and J are TRBV4-2 and TRBJ1-2; D unclear. The sample in question was whole blood, obtained at baseline. This clonotype was sampled from an adult who was a healthcare worker with PCR-confirmed SARS-CoV-2 infection or an uninfected control (not recorded which). CDR3 protein: CTSSQALDTSYGYTF. Written as DNA, the CDR3 is TGTACCAGCAGCCAAGCCCTCGACACCTCCTATGGCTACACCTTC.